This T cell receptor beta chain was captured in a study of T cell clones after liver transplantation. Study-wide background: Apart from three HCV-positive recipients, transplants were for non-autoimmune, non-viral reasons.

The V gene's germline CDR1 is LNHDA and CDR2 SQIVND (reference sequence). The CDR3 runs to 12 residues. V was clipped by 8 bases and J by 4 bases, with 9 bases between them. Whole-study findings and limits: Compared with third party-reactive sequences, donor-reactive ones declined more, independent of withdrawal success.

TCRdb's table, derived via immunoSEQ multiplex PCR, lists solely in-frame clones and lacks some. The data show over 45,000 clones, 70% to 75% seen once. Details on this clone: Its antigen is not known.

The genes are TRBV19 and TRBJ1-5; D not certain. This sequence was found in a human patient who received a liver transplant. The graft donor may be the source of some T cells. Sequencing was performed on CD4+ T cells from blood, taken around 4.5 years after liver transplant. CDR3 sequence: CASASLNQPQHF. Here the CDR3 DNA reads TGTGCCAGTGCCAGCCTGAATCAGCCCCAGCATTTT. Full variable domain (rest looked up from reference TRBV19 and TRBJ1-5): DGGITQSPKYLFRKEGQNVTLSCEQNLNHDAMYWYRQDPGQGLRLIYYSQIVNDFQKGDIAEGYSVSREKKESFPLTVTSAQKNPTAFYLCASASLNQPQHFGDGTRLSIL.